In its sample, the clone carrying this T cell receptor (beta chain) was seen once. The antigen is undetermined. This sample is drawn from a study of response to subunit inactivated influenza vaccine. TCRdb independently ran MiXCR on the RT-PCR reads; one entry per CDR3 protein. Altogether over 800,000 distinct CDR3 sequences are present, 21% being singletons, with the ten largest covering about 9.4%. Germline V gene sequence: CDR1 KGHSH, CDR2 LQKENI. The V gene lost 2 bases and the J gene lost 5 bases, with 12 bases spanning the gap. This CDR3 spans 14 amino acids. Findings and limits, study-wide: T cells newly recruited by each seasonal influenza vaccination are few, the authors suggested.

This receptor was obtained from a man between 50 and 59 years old who received an inactivated influenza vaccine. Specimen: PBMCs from blood, collected roughly 5 days after vaccination. This chain connects TRBV18 to TRBJ1-1, with D unresolved. CDR3 amino acids: CASSPSGVLTEAFF. As DNA, the CDR3 is TGTGCCAGCTCACCATCAGGAGTTCTGACTGAAGCTTTCTTT. Using reference TRBV18 and TRBJ1-1 for the parts outside the CDR3, the full variable domain is NAGVMQNPRHLVRRRGQEARLRCSPMKGHSHVYWYRQLPEEGLKFMVYLQKENIIDESGMPKERFSAEFPKEGPSILRIQQVVRGDSAAYFCASSPSGVLTEAFFGQGTRLTVV.